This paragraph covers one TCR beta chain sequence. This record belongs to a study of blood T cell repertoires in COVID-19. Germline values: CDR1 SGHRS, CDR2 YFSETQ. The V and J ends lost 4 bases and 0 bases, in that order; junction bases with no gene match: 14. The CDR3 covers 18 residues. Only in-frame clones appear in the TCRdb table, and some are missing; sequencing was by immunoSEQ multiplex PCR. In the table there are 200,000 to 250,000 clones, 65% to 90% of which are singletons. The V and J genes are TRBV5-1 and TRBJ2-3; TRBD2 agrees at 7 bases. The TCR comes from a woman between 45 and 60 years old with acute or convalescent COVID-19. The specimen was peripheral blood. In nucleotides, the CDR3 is TGCGCCAGCAGCCTTAGGGGTACTCGGGGGGAAAGCACAGATACGCAGTATTTT. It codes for CASSLRGTRGESTDTQYF.